This entry features one TCR beta chain sequence. This entry belongs to a study of CD8 T cells in Susac syndrome. The CDR3 spans 17 residues. Germline values: CDR1 SQVTM, CDR2 ANQGSEA. J was trimmed by 0 bases and V by 5 bases; bases with no gene match: 10. Random hexamers served to reverse transcribe about 0.45 to 1 ug RNA. Multiplex PCR with immunoSEQ amplified the TCR beta CDR3 across 54 Vbeta and 13 Jbeta. TCRdb recomputed calls from the immunoSEQ multiplex PCR reads with MiXCR, one row per CDR3 protein. The sample yields a few hundred thousand distinct CDR3 sequences, 85% seen once. Specimen: CD8+ T cells from PBMCs. V is TRBV29-1 and J is TRBJ2-2, with 9 nucleotides matching TRBD1. The TCR sequence derives from a human donor with multiple sclerosis. The CDR3 nucleotides read TGCAGCGTTCTCGTCCCGGGACAGGGTTCGAACACCGGGGAGCTGTTTTTT. It is translated as CSVLVPGQGSNTGELFF.